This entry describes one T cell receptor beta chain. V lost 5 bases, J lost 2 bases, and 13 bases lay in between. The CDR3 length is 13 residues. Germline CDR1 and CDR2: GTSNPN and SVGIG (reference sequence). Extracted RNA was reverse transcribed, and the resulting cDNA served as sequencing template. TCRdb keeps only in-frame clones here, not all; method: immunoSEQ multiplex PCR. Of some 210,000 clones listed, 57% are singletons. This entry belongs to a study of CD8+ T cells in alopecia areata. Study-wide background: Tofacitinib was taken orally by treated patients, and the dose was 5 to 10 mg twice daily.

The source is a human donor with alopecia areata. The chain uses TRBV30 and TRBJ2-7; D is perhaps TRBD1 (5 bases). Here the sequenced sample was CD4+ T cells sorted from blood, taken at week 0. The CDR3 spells CAWLLQGTYEQYF. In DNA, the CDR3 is TGTGCCTGGTTACTTCAGGGAACCTACGAGCAGTACTTC.